This T cell receptor (beta chain) was identified in a study of blood T cell repertoires in COVID-19. Between the trimmed V and J ends, which lost 0 bases and 8 bases, there was a span of 9 bases. The CDR3 consists of 13 residues. The germline gives CDR1 LGHDT, CDR2 YNNKEL (reference sequence). Profiled with immunoSEQ multiplex PCR; TCRdb holds only in-frame clones, not every one. Among about 160,000 clones listed, more than 70% were seen once. Sequenced material: PBMCs or T cells enriched from blood (not recorded which). The J gene is TRBJ2-3, the V gene TRBV3-1 (or the pseudogene TRBV3-2), with no clear D. The source of this sequence is a man in his sixties who had recovered from COVID-19. CDR3 nucleotides: TGTGCCAGCAGCCAAGATTCCCCCTCTACGCAGTATTTT. This encodes CASSQDSPSTQYF.